This TCR beta chain was found in a study of blood T cell repertoires in COVID-19. About the study: The analysed material was cDNA or gDNA that came from T cells, B-cell-depleted T cells, or PBMCs.

V lost 5 bases to trimming and J lost 6 bases, with 10 bases between them. The CDR3 covers 13 residues. TCRdb's copy holds only in-frame clones and misses some; the assay was immunoSEQ multiplex PCR. The repertoire has about 220,000 clones, 75% to 90% of them found once; the top ten carry 4.5% to 5.5%. V usage is TRBV12-3 or TRBV12-4 and J usage is TRBJ2-2, with TRBD1 as a possible D gene (6 bases). Source material: peripheral blood. This receptor was taken from a human donor in a cohort sampled during active COVID-19. The DNA of the CDR3 is TGTGCCAGCAGTCGATCAGGGGCCGGGGAGCTGTTTTTT. Encoded protein: CASSRSGAGELFF.